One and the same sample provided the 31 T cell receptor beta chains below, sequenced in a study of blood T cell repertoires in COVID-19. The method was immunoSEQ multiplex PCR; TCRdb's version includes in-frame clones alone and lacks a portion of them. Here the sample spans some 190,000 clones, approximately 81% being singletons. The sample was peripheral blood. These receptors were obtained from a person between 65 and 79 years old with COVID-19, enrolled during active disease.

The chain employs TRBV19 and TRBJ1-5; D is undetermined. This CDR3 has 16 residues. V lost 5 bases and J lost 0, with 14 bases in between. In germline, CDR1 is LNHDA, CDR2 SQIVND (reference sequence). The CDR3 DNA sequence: TGTGCCAGTAGTTCCCGGGTGTCTTATAGCAATCAGCCCCAGCATTTT. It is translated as CASSSRVSYSNQPQHF.

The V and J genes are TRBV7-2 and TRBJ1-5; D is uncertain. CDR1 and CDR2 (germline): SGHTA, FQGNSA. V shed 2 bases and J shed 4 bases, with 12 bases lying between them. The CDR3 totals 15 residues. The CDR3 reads CASSLWLTGNQPQHF. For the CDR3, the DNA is TGTGCCAGCAGCTTATGGCTAACGGGGAATCAGCCCCAGCATTTT.

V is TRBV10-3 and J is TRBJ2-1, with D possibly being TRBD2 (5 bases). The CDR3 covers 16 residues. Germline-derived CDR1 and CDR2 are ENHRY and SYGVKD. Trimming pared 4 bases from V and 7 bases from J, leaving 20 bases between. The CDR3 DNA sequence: TGTGCCATCAGTGGGGGTCGCGGACTTGCTTTTAATGAGCAGTTCTTC. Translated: CAISGGRGLAFNEQFF.

The CDR3 DNA sequence: TGTGCCAGCAGCAGCACTAGCGGGGGAGCCAAAAACATTCAGTACTTC. This gives the protein CASSSTSGGAKNIQYF. V and J are TRBV11-2 and TRBJ2-4; 11 nucleotides agree with TRBD2. J was trimmed by 0 bases and V by 5 bases; bases with no gene match: 3. The CDR3 runs to 16 residues. The germline V gene encodes CDR1 SGHAT and CDR2 FQNNGV.

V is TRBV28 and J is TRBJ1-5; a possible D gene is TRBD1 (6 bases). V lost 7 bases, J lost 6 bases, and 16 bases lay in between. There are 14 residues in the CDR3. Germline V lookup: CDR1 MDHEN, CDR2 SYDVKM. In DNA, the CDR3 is TGTGCCAGCATGAAAGGGGGGGTAAGTCAGCCCCAGCATTTT. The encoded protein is CASMKGGVSQPQHF.

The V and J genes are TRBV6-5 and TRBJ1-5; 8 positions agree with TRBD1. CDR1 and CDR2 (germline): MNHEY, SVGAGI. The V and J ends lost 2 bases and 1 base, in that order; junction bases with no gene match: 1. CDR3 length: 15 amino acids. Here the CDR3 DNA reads TGTGCCAGCAGTTACACAGGGGGAAGCAATCAGCCCCAGCATTTT. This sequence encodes CASSYTGGSNQPQHF.

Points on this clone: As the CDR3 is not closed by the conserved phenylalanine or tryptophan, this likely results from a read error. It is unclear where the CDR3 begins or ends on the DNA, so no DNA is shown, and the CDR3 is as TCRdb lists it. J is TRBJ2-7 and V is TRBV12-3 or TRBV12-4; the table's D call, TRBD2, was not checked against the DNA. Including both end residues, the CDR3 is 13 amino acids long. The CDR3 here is CASSFSLAGGIKS.

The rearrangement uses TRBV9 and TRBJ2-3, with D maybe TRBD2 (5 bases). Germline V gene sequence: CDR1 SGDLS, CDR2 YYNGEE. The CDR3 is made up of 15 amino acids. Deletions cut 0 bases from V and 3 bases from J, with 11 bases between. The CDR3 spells CASSVENSGTDTQYF. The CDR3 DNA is TGTGCCAGCAGCGTAGAGAACTCGGGGACAGATACGCAGTATTTT.

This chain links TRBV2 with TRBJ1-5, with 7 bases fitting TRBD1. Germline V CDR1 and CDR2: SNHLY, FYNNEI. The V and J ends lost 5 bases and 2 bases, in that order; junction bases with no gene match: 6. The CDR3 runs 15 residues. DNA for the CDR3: TGTGCCAGCAGTACCACAGGGGCGGGCAATCAGCCCCAGCATTTT. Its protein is CASSTTGAGNQPQHF.

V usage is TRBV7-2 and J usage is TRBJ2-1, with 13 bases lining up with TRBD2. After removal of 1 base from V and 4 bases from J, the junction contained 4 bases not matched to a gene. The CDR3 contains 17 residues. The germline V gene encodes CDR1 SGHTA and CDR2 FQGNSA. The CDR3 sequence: CASSLVGTSGKYNEQFF. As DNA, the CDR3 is TGTGCCAGCAGCTTAGTCGGGACTAGCGGGAAGTACAATGAGCAGTTCTTC. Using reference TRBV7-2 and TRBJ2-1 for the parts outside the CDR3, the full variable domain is GAGVSQSPSNKVTEKGKDVELRCDPISGHTALYWYRQSLGQGLEFLIYFQGNSAPDKSGLPSDRFSAERTGGSVSTLTIQRTQQEDSAVYLCASSLVGTSGKYNEQFFGPGTRLTVL.

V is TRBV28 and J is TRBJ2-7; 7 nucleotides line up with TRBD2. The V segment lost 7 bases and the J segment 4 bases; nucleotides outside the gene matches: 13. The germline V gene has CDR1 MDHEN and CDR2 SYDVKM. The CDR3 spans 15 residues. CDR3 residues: CASTTPSSGPYEQYF. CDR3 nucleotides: TGTGCCAGCACCACGCCTTCTAGCGGCCCATACGAGCAGTACTTC.

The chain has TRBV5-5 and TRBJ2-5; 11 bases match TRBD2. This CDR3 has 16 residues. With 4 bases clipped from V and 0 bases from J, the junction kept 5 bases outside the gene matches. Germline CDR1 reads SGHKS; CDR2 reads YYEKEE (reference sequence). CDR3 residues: CASSPGTSGNQETQYF. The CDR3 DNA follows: TGTGCCAGCAGCCCCGGGACTAGCGGTAACCAAGAGACCCAGTACTTC.

CDR3 DNA sequence: TGTGCCAGCAGCTTATCGGCGGCCCAAGAGACCCAGTACTTC. As protein: CASSLSAAQETQYF. The chain links TRBV11-3 to TRBJ2-5; D uncertain. V was shortened by 2 bases and J by 1 base, with 8 bases between the two germline ends. Germline loops: CDR1 SGHNT, CDR2 YENEEA. CDR3 length: 14 amino acids.

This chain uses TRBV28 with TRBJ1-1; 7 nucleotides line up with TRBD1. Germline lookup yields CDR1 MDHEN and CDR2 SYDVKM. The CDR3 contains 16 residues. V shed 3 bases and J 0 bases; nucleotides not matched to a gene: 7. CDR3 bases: TGTGCCAGCAGTTTTCACACCGGGACAGTGAACACTGAAGCTTTCTTT. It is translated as CASSFHTGTVNTEAFF.

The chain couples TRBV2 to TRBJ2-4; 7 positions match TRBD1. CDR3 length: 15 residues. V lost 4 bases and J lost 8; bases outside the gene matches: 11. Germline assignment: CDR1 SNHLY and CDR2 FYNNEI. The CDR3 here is CASSVLRGRGDIQYF. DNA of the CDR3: TGTGCCAGCAGTGTCCTAAGGGGGCGTGGGGACATTCAGTACTTC.

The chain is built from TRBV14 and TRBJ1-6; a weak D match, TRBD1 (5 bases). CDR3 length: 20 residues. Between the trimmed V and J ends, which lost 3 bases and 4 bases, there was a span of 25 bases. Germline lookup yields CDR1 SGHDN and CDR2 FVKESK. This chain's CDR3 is CASSHGGGWSGTDYNSPLHF. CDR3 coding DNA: TGTGCCAGCAGCCACGGCGGTGGATGGTCAGGGACTGATTATAATTCACCCCTCCACTTT.

The CDR3 reads CASSKQSSYNSPLHF. The CDR3 DNA sequence: TGTGCCAGCAGCAAACAGAGCTCCTATAATTCACCCCTCCACTTT. The V call is TRBV28, the J call TRBJ1-6; D is undetermined. The CDR3 length is 15 residues. With 6 bases removed from V and 0 bases from J, the gap between germline ends came to 9 bases. Per germline, CDR1 MDHEN and CDR2 SYDVKM.

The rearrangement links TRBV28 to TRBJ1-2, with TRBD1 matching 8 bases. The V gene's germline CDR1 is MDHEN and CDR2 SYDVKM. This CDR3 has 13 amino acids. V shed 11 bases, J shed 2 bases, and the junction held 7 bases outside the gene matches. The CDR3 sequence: CAAEDRANYGYTF. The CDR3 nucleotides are TGTGCCGCAGAGGACAGGGCAAACTATGGCTACACCTTC.

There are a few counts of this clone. The CDR3 reads CASSPRSGGFYEQYF. As DNA, the CDR3 is TGTGCCAGCAGCCCCCGGAGCGGAGGCTTCTACGAGCAGTACTTC. V and J are TRBV7-8 and TRBJ2-7; D is possibly TRBD2 (5 bases). This CDR3 has 15 amino acids. Germline CDR1 SGHVS, CDR2 FQNEAQ. Between the trimmed V and J ends, which lost 5 bases and 3 bases, there was a span of 17 bases.

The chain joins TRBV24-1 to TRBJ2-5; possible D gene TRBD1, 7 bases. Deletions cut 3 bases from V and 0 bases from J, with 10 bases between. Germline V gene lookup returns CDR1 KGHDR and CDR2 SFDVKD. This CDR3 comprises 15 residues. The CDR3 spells CATSDAGTDQETQYF. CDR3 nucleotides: TGTGCCACCAGTGATGCGGGGACAGACCAAGAGACCCAGTACTTC.

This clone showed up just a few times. The CDR3 protein is CASSSGLSGNTIYF. The CDR3 nucleotides are TGTGCCAGCAGCTCAGGACTCTCTGGAAACACCATATATTTT. V is TRBV28 and J is TRBJ1-3, with D hard to call. Per germline, CDR1 MDHEN and CDR2 SYDVKM. The CDR3 runs 14 residues. Trimming pared 6 bases from V and 0 bases from J, leaving 9 bases between.

The CDR3 DNA is TGTGCCAGCAGCTCCGGACGGACAAGCTCCTACGAGCAGTACTTC. Translating it yields CASSSGRTSSYEQYF. This chain connects TRBV7-2 to TRBJ2-7; D possibly corresponds to TRBD1 (5 bases). V shed 4 bases and J shed 0 bases, with 13 bases lying between them. This CDR3 is 15 amino acids long. Germline assignment: CDR1 SGHTA and CDR2 FQGNSA.

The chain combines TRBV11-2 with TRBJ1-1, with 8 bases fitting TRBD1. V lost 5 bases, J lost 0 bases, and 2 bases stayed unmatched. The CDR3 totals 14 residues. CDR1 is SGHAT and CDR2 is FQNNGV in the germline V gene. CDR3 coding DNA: TGTGCCAGCAGCAGGACAGGGCTGAACACTGAAGCTTTCTTT. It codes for CASSRTGLNTEAFF.

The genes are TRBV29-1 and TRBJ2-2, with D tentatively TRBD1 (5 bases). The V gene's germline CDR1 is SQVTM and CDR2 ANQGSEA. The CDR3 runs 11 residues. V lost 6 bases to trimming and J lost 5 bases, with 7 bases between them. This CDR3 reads CSVTDTGELFF. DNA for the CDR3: TGCAGCGTGACAGATACCGGGGAGCTGTTTTTT.

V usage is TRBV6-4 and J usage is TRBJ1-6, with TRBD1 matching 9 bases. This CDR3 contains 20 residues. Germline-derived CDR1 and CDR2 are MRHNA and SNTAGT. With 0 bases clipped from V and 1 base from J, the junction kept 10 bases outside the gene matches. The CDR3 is CASSDSAGTGFGSYNSPLHF. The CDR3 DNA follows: TGTGCCAGCAGTGACTCAGCTGGGACAGGGTTTGGGTCCTATAATTCACCCCTCCACTTT.

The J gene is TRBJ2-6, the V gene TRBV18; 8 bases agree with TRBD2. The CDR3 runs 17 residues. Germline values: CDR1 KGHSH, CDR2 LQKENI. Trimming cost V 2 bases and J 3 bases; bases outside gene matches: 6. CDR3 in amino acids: CASSPSAGDSGANVLTF. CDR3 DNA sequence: TGTGCCAGCTCACCATCAGCGGGAGACAGTGGGGCCAACGTCCTGACTTTC.

The CDR3 region is CASSRMGQGANYGYTF. CDR3 coding DNA: TGTGCCAGCAGCCGAATGGGACAGGGGGCTAACTATGGCTACACCTTC. The V and J genes are TRBV11-2 and TRBJ1-2, with 11 bases matching TRBD1. The V gene's germline CDR1 is SGHAT and CDR2 FQNNGV. CDR3 length: 16 residues. The junction had 5 bases not matched to a gene; V was cut back by 5 bases and J by 0 bases.

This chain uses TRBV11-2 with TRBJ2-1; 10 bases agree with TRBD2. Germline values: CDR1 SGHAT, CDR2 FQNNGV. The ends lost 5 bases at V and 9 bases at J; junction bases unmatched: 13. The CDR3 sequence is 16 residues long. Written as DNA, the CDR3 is TGTGCCAGCAGCCCCGAGGGAAGAGCGGGAGGGAGTGAGCAGTTCTTC. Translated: CASSPEGRAGGSEQFF.

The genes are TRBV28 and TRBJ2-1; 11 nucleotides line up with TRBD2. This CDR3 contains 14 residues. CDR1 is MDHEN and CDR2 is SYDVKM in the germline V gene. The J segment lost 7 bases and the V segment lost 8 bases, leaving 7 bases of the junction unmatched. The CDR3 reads CASRPSGRTNEQFF. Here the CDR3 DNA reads TGTGCCAGCCGCCCTAGCGGGAGGACGAATGAGCAGTTCTTC.

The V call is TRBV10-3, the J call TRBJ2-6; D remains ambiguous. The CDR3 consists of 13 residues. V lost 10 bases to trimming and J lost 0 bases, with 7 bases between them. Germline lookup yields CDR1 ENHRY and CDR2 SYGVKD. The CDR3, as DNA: TGTGCCAACAAGAACTCTGGGGCCAACGTCCTGACTTTC. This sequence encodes CANKNSGANVLTF.

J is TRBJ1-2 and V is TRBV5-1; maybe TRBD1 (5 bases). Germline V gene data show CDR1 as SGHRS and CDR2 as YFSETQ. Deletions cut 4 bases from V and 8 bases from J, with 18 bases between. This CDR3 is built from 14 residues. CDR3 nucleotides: TGCGCCAGCAGCGGGACTACAGGCTACCTCGGCTACACCTTC. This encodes CASSGTTGYLGYTF.